The source of this T cell receptor beta chain is a study of blood T cell repertoires in COVID-19. Background on the study: Acute and convalescent COVID-19 specimens originated in the United States, Italy and Spain. Sample material is recorded as cDNA or gDNA derived from T cells, B-cell-depleted T cells, or PBMCs.

The length of the CDR3 is 14 residues. The germline V gene has CDR1 SGHKS and CDR2 YYEKEE (reference sequence). V trimming: 4 bases; J trimming: 0 bases; junction bases outside the gene matches: 3. Under the authors' procedure: Amplification with reference gene primers provided the estimates of nucleated cell counts. Method: immunoSEQ multiplex PCR; TCRdb's copy keeps in-frame clones and lacks some. V and J calls and clone size are as listed in that table; D and trimming were resolved from the DNA. The repertoire holds fewer than 85,000 clones, around 80% seen once, with 15% to 20% in the top ten. The TCR was taken from a woman in her fifties or sixties with acute or convalescent COVID-19. The chain recombines TRBV5-5 with TRBJ1-1, with 7 bases matching TRBD1. Sample: peripheral blood. The CDR3 region is CASSAGQMNTEAFF. The CDR3 region has the DNA TGTGCCAGCAGCGCGGGACAGATGAACACTGAAGCTTTCTTT.